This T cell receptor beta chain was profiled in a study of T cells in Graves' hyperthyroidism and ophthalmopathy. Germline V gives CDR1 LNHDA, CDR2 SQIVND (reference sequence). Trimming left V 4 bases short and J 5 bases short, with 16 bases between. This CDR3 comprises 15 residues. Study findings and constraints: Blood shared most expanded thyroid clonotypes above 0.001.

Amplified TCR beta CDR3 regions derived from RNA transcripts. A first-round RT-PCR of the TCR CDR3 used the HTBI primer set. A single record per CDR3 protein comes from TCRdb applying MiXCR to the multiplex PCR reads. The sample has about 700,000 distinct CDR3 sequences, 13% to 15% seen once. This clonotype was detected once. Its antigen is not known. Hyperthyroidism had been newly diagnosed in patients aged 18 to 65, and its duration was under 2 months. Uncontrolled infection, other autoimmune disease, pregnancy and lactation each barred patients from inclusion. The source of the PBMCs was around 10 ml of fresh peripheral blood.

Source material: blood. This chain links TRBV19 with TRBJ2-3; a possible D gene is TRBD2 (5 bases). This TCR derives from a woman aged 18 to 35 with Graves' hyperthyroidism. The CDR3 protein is CASSTSRRTEDTQYF. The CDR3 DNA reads TGTGCCAGTAGTACTTCGAGGAGGACCGAAGATACGCAGTATTTT.